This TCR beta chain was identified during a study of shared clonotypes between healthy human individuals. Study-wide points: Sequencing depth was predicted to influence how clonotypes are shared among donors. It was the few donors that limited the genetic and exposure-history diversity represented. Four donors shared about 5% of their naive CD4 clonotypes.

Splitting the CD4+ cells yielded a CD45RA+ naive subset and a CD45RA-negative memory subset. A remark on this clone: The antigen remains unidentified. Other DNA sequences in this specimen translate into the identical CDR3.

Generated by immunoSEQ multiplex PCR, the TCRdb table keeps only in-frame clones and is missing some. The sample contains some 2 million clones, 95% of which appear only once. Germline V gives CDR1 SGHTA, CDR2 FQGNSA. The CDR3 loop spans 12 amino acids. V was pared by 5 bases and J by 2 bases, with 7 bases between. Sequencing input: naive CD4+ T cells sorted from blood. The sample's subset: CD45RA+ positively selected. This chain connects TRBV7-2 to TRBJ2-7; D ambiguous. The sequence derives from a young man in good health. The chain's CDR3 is CASSVDPYEQYF. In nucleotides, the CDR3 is TGTGCCAGCAGCGTCGACCCCTACGAGCAGTACTTC.